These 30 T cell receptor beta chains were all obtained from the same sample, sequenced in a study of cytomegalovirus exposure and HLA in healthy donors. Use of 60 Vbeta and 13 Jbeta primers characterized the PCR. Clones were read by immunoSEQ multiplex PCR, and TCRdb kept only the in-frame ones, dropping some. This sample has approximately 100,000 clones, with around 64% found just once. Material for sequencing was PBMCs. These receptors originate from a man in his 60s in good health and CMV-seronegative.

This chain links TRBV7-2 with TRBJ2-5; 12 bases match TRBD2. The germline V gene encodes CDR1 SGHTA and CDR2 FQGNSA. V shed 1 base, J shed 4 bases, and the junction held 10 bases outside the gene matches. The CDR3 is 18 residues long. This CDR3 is CASSLEVLAGGLGETQYF. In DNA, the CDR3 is TGTGCCAGCAGCTTAGAGGTGCTAGCGGGGGGGCTGGGAGAGACCCAGTACTTC.

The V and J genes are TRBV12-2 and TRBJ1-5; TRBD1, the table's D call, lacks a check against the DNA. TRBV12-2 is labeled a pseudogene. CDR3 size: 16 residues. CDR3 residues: CASRLPIEQDNQPQHF. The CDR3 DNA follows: TGTGCAAGTCGCTTACCAATCGAACAGGATAATCAGCCCCAGCATTTT.

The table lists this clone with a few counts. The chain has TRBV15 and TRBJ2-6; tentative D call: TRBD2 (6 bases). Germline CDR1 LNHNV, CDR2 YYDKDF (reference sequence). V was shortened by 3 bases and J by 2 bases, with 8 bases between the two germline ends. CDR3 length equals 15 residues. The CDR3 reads CATSREGTGANVLTF. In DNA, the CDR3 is TGTGCCACCAGCAGGGAGGGTACTGGGGCCAACGTCCTGACTTTC.

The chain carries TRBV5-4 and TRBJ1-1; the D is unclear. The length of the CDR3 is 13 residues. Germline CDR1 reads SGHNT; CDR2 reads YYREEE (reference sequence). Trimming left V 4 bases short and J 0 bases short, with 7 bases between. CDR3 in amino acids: CASSRELNTEAFF. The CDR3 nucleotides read TGTGCCAGCAGCCGAGAGTTGAACACTGAAGCTTTCTTT.

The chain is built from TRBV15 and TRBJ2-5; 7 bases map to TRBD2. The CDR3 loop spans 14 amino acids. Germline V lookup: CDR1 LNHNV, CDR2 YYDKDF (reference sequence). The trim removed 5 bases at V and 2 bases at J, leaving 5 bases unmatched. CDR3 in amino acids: CATSRRDYQETQYF. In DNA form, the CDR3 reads TGTGCCACCAGCCGCCGGGACTATCAAGAGACCCAGTACTTC.

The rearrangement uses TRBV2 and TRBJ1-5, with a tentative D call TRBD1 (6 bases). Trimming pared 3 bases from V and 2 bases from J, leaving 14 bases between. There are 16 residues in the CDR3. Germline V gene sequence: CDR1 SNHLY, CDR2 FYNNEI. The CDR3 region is CASSEHMAGGNQPQHF. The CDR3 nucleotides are TGTGCCAGCAGTGAGCACATGGCAGGGGGCAATCAGCCCCAGCATTTT.

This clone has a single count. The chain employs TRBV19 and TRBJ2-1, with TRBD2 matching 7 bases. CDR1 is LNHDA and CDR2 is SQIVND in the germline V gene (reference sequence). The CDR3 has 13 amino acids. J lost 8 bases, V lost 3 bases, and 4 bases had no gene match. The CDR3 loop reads CASSMGGMYEQFF. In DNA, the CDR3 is TGTGCCAGTAGTATGGGGGGGATGTATGAGCAGTTCTTC.

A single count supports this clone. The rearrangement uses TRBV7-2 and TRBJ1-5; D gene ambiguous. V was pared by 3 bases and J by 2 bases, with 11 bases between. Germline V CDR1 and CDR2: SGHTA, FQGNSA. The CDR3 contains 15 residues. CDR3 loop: CASSFWLGGNQPQHF. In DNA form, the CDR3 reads TGTGCCAGCAGCTTTTGGCTCGGGGGCAATCAGCCCCAGCATTTT.

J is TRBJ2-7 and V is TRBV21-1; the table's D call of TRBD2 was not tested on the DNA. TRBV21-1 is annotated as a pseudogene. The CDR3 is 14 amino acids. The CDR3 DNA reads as TGTGCCAGCAGCAAAGCGACCCTGAGGCGCGAGCAGTACTTC. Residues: CASSKATLRREQYF.

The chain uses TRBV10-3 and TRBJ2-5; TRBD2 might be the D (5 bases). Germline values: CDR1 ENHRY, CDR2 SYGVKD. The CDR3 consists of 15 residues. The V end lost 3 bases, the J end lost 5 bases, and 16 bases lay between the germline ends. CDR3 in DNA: TGTGCCATCAGTGACTCCGGGAAGTTTGGGGAGACCCAGTACTTC. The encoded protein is CAISDSGKFGETQYF.

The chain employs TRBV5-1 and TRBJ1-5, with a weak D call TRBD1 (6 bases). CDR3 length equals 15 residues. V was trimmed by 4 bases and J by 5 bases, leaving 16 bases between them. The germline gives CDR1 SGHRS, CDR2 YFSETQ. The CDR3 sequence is CASSARTARHQPQHF. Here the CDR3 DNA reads TGCGCCAGCAGCGCAAGGACAGCCCGGCATCAGCCCCAGCATTTT. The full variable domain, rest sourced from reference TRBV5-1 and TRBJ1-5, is KAGVTQTPRYLIKTRGQQVTLSCSPISGHRSVSWYQQTPGQGLQFLFEYFSETQRNKGNFPGRFSGRQFSNSRSEMNVSTLELGDSALYLCASSARTARHQPQHFGDGTRLSIL.

Here the CDR3 reads CASSLIAGRMNEQFF. The CDR3 DNA reads as TGTGCCAGCAGCTTGATAGCAGGGCGAATGAATGAGCAGTTCTTC. The J gene is TRBJ2-1, the V gene TRBV5-5; possibly TRBD1 for D (5 bases). The length of the CDR3 is 15 residues. The germline CDR1 and CDR2 sequences are SGHKS and YYEKEE (reference sequence). V lost 1 base, J lost 7 bases, and 15 bases lay in between.

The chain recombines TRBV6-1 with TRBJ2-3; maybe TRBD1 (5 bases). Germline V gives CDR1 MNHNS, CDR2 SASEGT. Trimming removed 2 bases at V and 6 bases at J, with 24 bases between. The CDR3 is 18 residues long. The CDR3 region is CASSEILNRGFPGDTQYF. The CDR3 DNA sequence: TGTGCCAGCAGTGAAATATTGAATAGGGGTTTCCCTGGGGATACGCAGTATTTT.

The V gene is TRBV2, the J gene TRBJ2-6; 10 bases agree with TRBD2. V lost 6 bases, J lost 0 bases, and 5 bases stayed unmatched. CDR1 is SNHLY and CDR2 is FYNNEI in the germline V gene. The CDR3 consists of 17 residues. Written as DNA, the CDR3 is TGTGCCAGCAGATTCCCTAGCGGGGGCTCTGGGGCCAACGTCCTGACTTTC. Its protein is CASRFPSGGSGANVLTF.

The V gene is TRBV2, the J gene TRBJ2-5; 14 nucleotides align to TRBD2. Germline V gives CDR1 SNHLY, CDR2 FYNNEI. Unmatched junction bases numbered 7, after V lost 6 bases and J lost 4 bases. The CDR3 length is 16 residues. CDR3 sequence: CASSGTSGSATETQYF. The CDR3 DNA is TGTGCCAGCAGCGGGACTAGCGGGAGTGCAACAGAGACCCAGTACTTC.

CDR3 residues: CASSIEQQGIEQFF. In DNA form, the CDR3 reads TGTGCCAGTAGTATAGAGCAACAGGGGATTGAGCAGTTCTTC. The chain couples TRBV19 to TRBJ2-1; 7 nucleotides agree with TRBD1. This CDR3 has 14 amino acids. Trimming at V came to 0 bases and at J to 9 bases, leaving 5 bases not matched to a gene. CDR1 LNHDA and CDR2 SQIVND come from the germline V gene (reference sequence).

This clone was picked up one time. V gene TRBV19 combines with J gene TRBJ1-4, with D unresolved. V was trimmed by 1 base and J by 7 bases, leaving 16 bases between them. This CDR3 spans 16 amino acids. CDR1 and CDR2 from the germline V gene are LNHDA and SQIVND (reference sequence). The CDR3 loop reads CASSIAHPEFSEKLFF. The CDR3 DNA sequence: TGTGCCAGTAGTATAGCTCATCCGGAGTTCAGTGAAAAACTGTTTTTT. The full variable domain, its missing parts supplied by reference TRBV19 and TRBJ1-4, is DGGITQSPKYLFRKEGQNVTLSCEQNLNHDAMYWYRQDPGQGLRLIYYSQIVNDFQKGDIAEGYSVSREKKESFPLTVTSAQKNPTAFYLCASSIAHPEFSEKLFFGSGTQLSVL.

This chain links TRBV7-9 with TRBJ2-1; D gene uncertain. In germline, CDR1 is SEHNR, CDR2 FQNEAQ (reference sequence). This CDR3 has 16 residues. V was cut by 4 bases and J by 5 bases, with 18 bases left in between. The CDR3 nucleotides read TGTGCCAGCAGCTCCGCCGTGGAGTTAGGCCACAATGAGCAGTTCTTC. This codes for CASSSAVELGHNEQFF.

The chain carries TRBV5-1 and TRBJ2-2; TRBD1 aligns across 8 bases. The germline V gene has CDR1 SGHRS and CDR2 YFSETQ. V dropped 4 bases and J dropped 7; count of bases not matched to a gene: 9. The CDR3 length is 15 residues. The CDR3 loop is CASSPLTGVDGELFF. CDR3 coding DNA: TGCGCCAGCAGCCCCTTGACAGGGGTGGACGGGGAGCTGTTTTTT.

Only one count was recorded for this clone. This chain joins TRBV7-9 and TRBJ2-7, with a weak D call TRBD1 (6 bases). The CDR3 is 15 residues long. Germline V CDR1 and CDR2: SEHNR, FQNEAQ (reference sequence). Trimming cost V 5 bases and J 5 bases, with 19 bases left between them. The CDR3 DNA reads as TGTGCCAGCAGCCCTCAGGGGTTACCCCGAAACGAGCAGTACTTC. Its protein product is CASSPQGLPRNEQYF.

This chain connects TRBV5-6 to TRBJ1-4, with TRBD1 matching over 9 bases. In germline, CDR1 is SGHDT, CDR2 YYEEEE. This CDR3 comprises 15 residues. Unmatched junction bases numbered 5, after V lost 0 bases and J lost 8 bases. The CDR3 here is CASSLGTGAREKLFF. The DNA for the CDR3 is TGTGCCAGCAGCTTGGGGACAGGGGCTAGGGAAAAACTGTTTTTT.

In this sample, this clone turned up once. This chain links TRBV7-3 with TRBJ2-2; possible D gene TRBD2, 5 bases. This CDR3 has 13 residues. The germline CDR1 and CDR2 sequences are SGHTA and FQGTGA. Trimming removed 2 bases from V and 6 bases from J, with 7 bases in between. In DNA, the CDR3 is TGTGCCAGCAGCTTAGTAGCGTCCGGGGAGCTGTTTTTT. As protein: CASSLVASGELFF.

CDR3 amino acids: CASSIDLGVGTEAFF. CDR3 nucleotides: TGTGCCAGTAGTATAGATTTAGGGGTCGGGACTGAAGCTTTCTTT. The chain uses TRBV19 and TRBJ1-1; D might be TRBD1 (5 bases). Germline V gene data show CDR1 as LNHDA and CDR2 as SQIVND (reference sequence). There are 15 residues in the CDR3. V dropped 0 bases and J dropped 5 bases, with 13 bases sitting between them.

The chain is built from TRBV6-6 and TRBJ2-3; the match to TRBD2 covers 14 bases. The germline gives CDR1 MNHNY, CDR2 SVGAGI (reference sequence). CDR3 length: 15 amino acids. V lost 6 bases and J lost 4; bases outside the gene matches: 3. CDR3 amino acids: CASRTTSGRADTQYF. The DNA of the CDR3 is TGTGCCAGCAGAACGACTAGCGGGAGGGCAGATACGCAGTATTTT.

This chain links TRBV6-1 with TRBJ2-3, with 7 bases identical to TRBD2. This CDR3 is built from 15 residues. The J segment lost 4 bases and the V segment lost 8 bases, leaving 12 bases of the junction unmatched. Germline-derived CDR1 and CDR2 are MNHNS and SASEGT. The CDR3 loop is CASGREGSISDTQYF. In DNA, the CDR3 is TGTGCCAGCGGGAGGGAGGGTAGTATTTCAGATACGCAGTATTTT.

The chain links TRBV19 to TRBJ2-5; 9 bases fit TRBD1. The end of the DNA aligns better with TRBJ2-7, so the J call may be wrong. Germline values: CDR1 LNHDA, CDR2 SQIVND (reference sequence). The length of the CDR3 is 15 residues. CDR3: CASSEGTGSSYEQYF. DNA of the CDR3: TGTGCCAGTAGCGAAGGGACAGGGAGCTCCTACGAGCAGTACTTC.

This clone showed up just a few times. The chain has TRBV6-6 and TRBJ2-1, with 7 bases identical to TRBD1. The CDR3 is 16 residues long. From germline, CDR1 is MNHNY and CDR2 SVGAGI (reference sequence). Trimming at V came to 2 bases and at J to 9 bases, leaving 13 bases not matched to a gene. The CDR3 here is CASSYPGQQGKSEQFF. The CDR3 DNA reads TGTGCCAGCAGTTACCCCGGTCAACAGGGGAAGAGTGAGCAGTTCTTC.

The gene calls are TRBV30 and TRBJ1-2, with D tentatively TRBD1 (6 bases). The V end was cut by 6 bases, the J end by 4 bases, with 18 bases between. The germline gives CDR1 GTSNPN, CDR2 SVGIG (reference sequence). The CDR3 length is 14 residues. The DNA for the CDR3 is TGTGCCTGCTCTGGGAGCAGGGGAAGCTATGGCTACACCTTC. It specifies CACSGSRGSYGYTF.

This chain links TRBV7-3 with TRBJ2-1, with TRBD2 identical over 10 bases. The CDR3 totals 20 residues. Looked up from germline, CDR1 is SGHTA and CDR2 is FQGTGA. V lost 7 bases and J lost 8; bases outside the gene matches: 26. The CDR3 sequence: CASTSQRMVCGLADEDEQFF. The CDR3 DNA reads TGTGCCAGCACCTCACAAAGGATGGTCTGCGGACTAGCGGATGAGGATGAGCAGTTCTTC.

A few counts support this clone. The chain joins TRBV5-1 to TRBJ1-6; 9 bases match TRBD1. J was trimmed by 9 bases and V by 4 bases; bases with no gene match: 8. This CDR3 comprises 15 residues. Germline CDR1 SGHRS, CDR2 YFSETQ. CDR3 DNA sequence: TGCGCCAGCAGCCCCGACAGACAGGGGGGTTCACCCCTCCACTTT. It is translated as CASSPDRQGGSPLHF. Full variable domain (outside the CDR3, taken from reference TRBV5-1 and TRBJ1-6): KAGVTQTPRYLIKTRGQQVTLSCSPISGHRSVSWYQQTPGQGLQFLFEYFSETQRNKGNFPGRFSGRQFSNSRSEMNVSTLELGDSALYLCASSPDRQGGSPLHFGNGTRLTVT.